Here is one T cell receptor beta chain with its context. This CDR3 region has 14 residues. Germline CDR1 is GTSNPN and CDR2 is SVGIG (reference sequence). The V and J ends lost 0 bases and 4 bases respectively, with 12 bases between them. Only in-frame clones appear in the TCRdb table, and some are missing; sequencing was by immunoSEQ multiplex PCR. The sample consists of 150,000 to 200,000 clones, around 86% of them appearing once. The sample belongs to a study of blood T cell repertoires in COVID-19. Sequencing was carried out using peripheral blood. The chain combines TRBV30 with TRBJ1-2, with a weak D call TRBD1 (6 bases). This TCR came from a man over 45 with active or convalescent COVID-19. The CDR3 here is CAWSVGQGLYGYTF. CDR3 bases: TGTGCCTGGAGTGTAGGTCAGGGGCTCTATGGCTACACCTTC.